This TCR beta chain is from a study of T cell responses to AZD1222 COVID-19 vaccine. The table came from immunoSEQ multiplex PCR; TCRdb's copy has only in-frame clones and leaves some out. The sample shows fewer than 150,000 clones, roughly 91% of them seen only once. V was clipped by 3 bases and J by 5 bases, with 22 bases between them. This CDR3 has 16 residues. Germline CDR1 reads GTSNPN; CDR2 reads SVGIG (reference sequence). Whole-study findings and limits: Close to half of all spike-specific TCRs reportedly target regions of the variants that are unmutated.

This clone was seen more than once but under ten times. Its antigen is currently unknown. This rearrangement joins TRBV30 to TRBJ1-2, with a possible D match to TRBD1 (6 bases). This receptor was obtained from an adult who received the AZD1222 COVID-19 vaccine. The sample was peripheral blood, taken 28 days after the second AZD1222 dose. The CDR3 DNA reads TGTGCCTGGAGCATGACGGTTACAGGGCTGGGGTATGGCTACACCTTC. It yields the protein CAWSMTVTGLGYGYTF. The full variable domain, in which reference TRBV30 and TRBJ1-2 provide the parts outside the CDR3, is SQTIHQWPATLVQPVGSPLSLECTVEGTSNPNLYWYRQAAGRGLQLLFYSVGIGQISSEVPQNLSASRPQDRQFILSSKKLLLSDSGFYLCAWSMTVTGLGYGYTFGSGTRLTVV.